A selection of T cell receptor beta chains follows, all from one sample in a study of blood T cell repertoires in COVID-19. Clones were sequenced by immunoSEQ multiplex PCR, and TCRdb holds only the in-frame ones, with some missing. The sample contains under 95,000 clones, more than 75% of which appear only once. The sequenced material came from peripheral blood. The receptors here all came from a woman aged 80 or over with acute or convalescent COVID-19. Both conserved end residues are part of each CDR3. A D gene is named only where the DNA matches it firmly. Rows give clone size only sometimes, using once, few, many, or a class for an expanded clone.

d_gene	v_gene	j_gene	abundance	CDR3nt	CDR3aa
.	TRBV6-4	TRBJ2-5	.	TGTGCCAGCAGCGTCTATTGGCAGGGCCGGGAGACCCAGTACTTC	CASSVYWQGRETQYF
.	TRBV2	TRBJ1-5	.	TGTGCCAGCAGTGATTCAAGGGGAAATCAGCCCCAGCATTTT	CASSDSRGNQPQHF
TRBD2	TRBV11-2	TRBJ2-7	once	TGTGCCAGCAGCCCCGGACTAGAGCGCAGCGAGCAGTACTTC	CASSPGLERSEQYF
.	TRBV7-6	TRBJ2-2	once	TGTGCCAGCAACCCCGGAACGGGTGCCACCGGGGAGCTGTTTTTT	CASNPGTGATGELFF
TRBD2	TRBV3-1/TRBV3-2	TRBJ2-1	once	TGTGCCACCAACCTAGCGGGGACCAATGAGCAGTTCTTC	CATNLAGTNEQFF
TRBD1	TRBV19	TRBJ1-6	.	TGTGCCAGTACCCCGGGGACAGGATATAATTCACCCCTCCACTTT	CASTPGTGYNSPLHF
.	TRBV6-6	TRBJ1-1	.	TGTGCCAGCAGTTATTCCGAGGGGAACACTGAAGCTTTCTTT	CASSYSEGNTEAFF
TRBD2	TRBV7-8	TRBJ2-5	.	TGTGCCAGCAGCGTGGGACTACAAGAGACCCAGTACTTC	CASSVGLQETQYF
TRBD1	TRBV5-1	TRBJ2-7	.	TGCGCCAGCAGCTTGGAGACAGGGTGGTCCTACGAGCAGTACTTC	CASSLETGWSYEQYF
.	TRBV10-3	TRBJ1-1	.	TGTGCCACCCAGGGATCGGATCTAAACACTGAAGCTTTCTTT	CATQGSDLNTEAFF